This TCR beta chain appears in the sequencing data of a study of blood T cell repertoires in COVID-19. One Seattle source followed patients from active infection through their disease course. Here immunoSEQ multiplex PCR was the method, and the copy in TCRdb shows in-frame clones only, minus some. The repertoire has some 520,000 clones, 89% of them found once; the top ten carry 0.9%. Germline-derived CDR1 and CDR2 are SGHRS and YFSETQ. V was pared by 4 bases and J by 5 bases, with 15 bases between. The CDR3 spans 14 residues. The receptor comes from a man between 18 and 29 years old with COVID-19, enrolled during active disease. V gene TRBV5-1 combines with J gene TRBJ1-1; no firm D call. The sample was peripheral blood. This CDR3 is CASSARPGGTEAFF. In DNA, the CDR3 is TGCGCCAGCAGCGCTCGCCCCGGAGGGACTGAAGCTTTCTTT.